A selection of T cell receptor beta chains follows, all from one sample in a study of cytomegalovirus exposure and HLA in healthy donors. Repertoires were generated with immunoSEQ multiplex PCR, while TCRdb's copy carries only in-frame clones and drops some. This table holds about 100,000 clones, about 77% found once. The sequencing sample was made of PBMCs. Every receptor here comes from a woman between 18 and 29 years old in good health and CMV-seropositive. Each CDR3 is given with its conserved first and last residue. A D gene is named only where the DNA matches it firmly. Some rows have no size entry. The others give once, few or many, or a class for an expanded clone.

D | J | size | V | CDR3 | DNA
NA | TRBJ2-7 | NA | TRBV19 | CASSIGLTSSYEQYF | TGTGCCAGTAGTATAGGGTTGACTAGTTCCTACGAGCAGTACTTC
TRBD2 | TRBJ2-5 | many | TRBV5-8 | CASSPDLAGVETQYF | TGTGCCAGCAGCCCCGACTTAGCGGGAGTTGAGACCCAGTACTTC
TRBD1 | TRBJ2-7 | NA | TRBV4-2 | CASSGDSFYEQYF | TGTGCCAGCAGCGGGGACAGCTTCTACGAGCAGTACTTC
NA | TRBJ1-2 | once | TRBV28 | CASSLSWRPGGYTF | TGTGCCAGCAGTTTATCGTGGAGACCCGGTGGCTACACCTTC
TRBD1 | TRBJ1-1 | few | TRBV5-6 | CASSLGQGMGRTFF | TGTGCCAGCAGCCTGGGACAGGGGATGGGGAGAACTTTCTTT
NA | TRBJ1-1 | NA | TRBV12-5 | CASGPSLNTEAFF | TGTGCTAGTGGTCCCTCCTTGAACACTGAAGCTTTCTTT
NA | TRBJ2-1 | NA | TRBV5-1 | CASTYNEQFF | TGCGCCAGCACTTACAATGAGCAGTTCTTC
TRBD1 | TRBJ2-1 | NA | TRBV30 | CAWSSGTGAYNEQFF | TGTGCCTGGAGTTCCGGGACAGGGGCCTACAATGAGCAGTTCTTC
TRBD1 | TRBJ2-7 | NA | TRBV5-1 | CASSFPGQGREQYF | TGCGCCAGCAGCTTCCCGGGACAGGGGAGGGAGCAGTACTTC
TRBD2 | TRBJ2-5 | NA | TRBV5-4 | CASSVGTSGMGETQYF | TGTGCCAGCAGCGTCGGGACTAGCGGGATGGGGGAGACCCAGTACTTC
NA | TRBJ2-1 | NA | TRBV4-2 | CASSQVIVERQFF | TGTGCCAGCAGCCAAGTTATAGTGGAGCGGCAGTTCTTC
TRBD2 | TRBJ2-2 | few | TRBV4-2 | CASSPQGTGGSDTGELFF | TGTGCCAGCAGCCCCCAAGGGACGGGGGGGTCGGACACCGGGGAGCTGTTTTTT
NA | TRBJ1-1 | NA | TRBV19 | CASSILGGGEAFF | TGTGCCAGTAGTATATTAGGCGGAGGTGAAGCTTTCTTT
NA | TRBJ2-1 | NA | TRBV28 | CASSLEGLSSYNEQFF | TGTGCCAGCAGTTTGGAGGGCCTTAGCTCCTACAATGAGCAGTTCTTC
TRBD2 | TRBJ2-1 | NA | TRBV29-1 | CSLQGLAGGPNEQFF | TGCAGCCTCCAAGGGCTAGCGGGAGGGCCTAATGAGCAGTTCTTC
TRBD1 | TRBJ2-7 | NA | TRBV5-4 | CASSRTGPYEQYF | TGTGCCAGCAGCCGGACAGGGCCCTACGAGCAGTACTTC
TRBD1 | TRBJ1-2 | few | TRBV6-5 | CASSYTTGGSGYTF | TGTGCCAGCAGTTACACGACAGGGGGAAGTGGCTACACCTTC
TRBD1 | TRBJ1-2 | once | TRBV19 | CASSRGTGNRYGYTF | TGTGCCAGTAGTAGAGGGACAGGGAACCGCTATGGCTACACCTTC
TRBD1 | TRBJ2-5 | NA | TRBV14 | CASSPTGFEETQYF | TGTGCCAGCAGCCCGACAGGGTTCGAAGAGACCCAGTACTTC
NA | TRBJ2-6 | NA | TRBV30 | CAWRGRDRDSLSGANVLTF | TGTGCCTGGAGGGGCCGGGATCGGGACTCCCTATCTGGGGCCAACGTCCTGACTTTC
TRBD1 | TRBJ1-2 | NA | TRBV7-3 | CASSSEGQGDGYTF | TGTGCCAGCAGCTCGGAAGGACAGGGGGATGGCTACACCTTC
NA | TRBJ2-1 | NA | TRBV2 | CASSEGHEQFF | TGTGCCAGCAGTGAGGGGCACGAGCAGTTCTTC
TRBD1 | TRBJ2-1 | NA | TRBV6-5 | CASSYSRDSFNEQFF | TGTGCCAGCAGTTACTCCCGGGACAGTTTCAATGAGCAGTTCTTC
TRBD1 | TRBJ2-2 | once | TRBV5-1 | CASSLGVPGTGQGTGELFF | TGCGCCAGCAGCTTGGGGGTCCCCGGCACGGGACAGGGGACCGGGGAGCTGTTTTTT
NA | TRBJ1-1 | NA | TRBV7-2 | CASSLLQANAEAFF | TGTGCCAGCAGCTTATTACAGGCGAACGCTGAAGCTTTCTTT
NA | TRBJ2-3 | NA | TRBV4-1 | CASSQAAFGLLTTDTQYF | TGCGCCAGCAGTCAAGCTGCGTTCGGACTTTTAACCACAGATACGCAGTATTTT
NA | TRBJ1-4 | NA | TRBV11-2 | CASSPRTAATNEKLFF | TGTGCCAGCAGCCCTAGGACAGCAGCAACTAATGAAAAACTGTTTTTT
NA | TRBJ1-2 | NA | TRBV14 | CASSQDPQGRYYGYTF | TGTGCCAGCAGCCAAGATCCCCAGGGGCGATACTATGGCTACACCTTC
NA | TRBJ2-3 | once | TRBV5-4 | CASSLAASGTDTQYF | TGTGCCAGCAGCTTGGCCGCTAGCGGCACAGATACGCAGTATTTT